The 30 T cell receptor beta chains reported below all come from one sample, sequenced in a study of early T cells in non-severe SARS-CoV-2 infection. Each CDR3 protein is one row after TCRdb ran MiXCR on the 5' RACE reads. The sample holds about 64,000 distinct CDR3 sequences, around 13% seen once. Material: whole blood. The receptor source for this set is an adult who was a healthcare worker with PCR-confirmed SARS-CoV-2 infection or an uninfected control (not recorded which).

CDR3 sequence (DNA): TGTGCCAGCAGCTTCGGTAACGAGCAGTACTTC. Protein product: CASSFGNEQYF. This chain connects TRBV11-2 to TRBJ2-7, with no clear D. Trimming removed 3 bases at V and 5 bases at J, with 5 bases between. CDR1 and CDR2 (germline): SGHAT, FQNNGV. The CDR3 contains 11 residues.

This chain links TRBV9 with TRBJ1-6; D is possibly TRBD1 (6 bases). Germline values: CDR1 SGDLS, CDR2 YYNGEE. V was pared by 4 bases and J by 4 bases, with 12 bases between. This CDR3 spans 15 amino acids. DNA of the CDR3: TGTGCCAGCAGCTCGCGACAGGAGTATAATTCACCCCTCCACTTT. It yields the protein CASSSRQEYNSPLHF.

V gene TRBV30 combines with J gene TRBJ1-1, with D unresolved. Germline V gene sequence: CDR1 GTSNPN, CDR2 SVGIG (reference sequence). The CDR3 has 14 amino acids. The ends were cut back, 1 base at V and 3 bases at J, with 12 bases in the middle. The CDR3 loop is CAWSGTALDTEAFF. The CDR3 bases are TGTGCCTGGAGTGGGACCGCTCTAGACACTGAAGCTTTCTTT.

This clonotype was counted only a few times. The chain is built from TRBV6-4 and TRBJ1-5, with 7 bases lining up with TRBD1. The CDR3 has 13 residues. Germline V gene lookup returns CDR1 MRHNA and CDR2 SNTAGT. The J segment lost 4 bases and the V segment lost 6 bases, leaving 3 bases of the junction unmatched. The CDR3 protein is CASSGTANQPQHF. CDR3 DNA sequence: TGTGCCAGCAGCGGGACAGCGAATCAGCCCCAGCATTTT.

This clonotype has ten or more counts. A read error may produce the germline difference seen at one junction end. The chain carries TRBV7-7 and TRBJ2-5; 13 nucleotides match TRBD2. The CDR3 totals 16 residues. The germline gives CDR1 SSHAT, CDR2 FNYEAQ (reference sequence). CDR3 region: CASSLGLAGVRETQYF. In nucleotides, the CDR3 is TGTGCTAGCAGCTTAGGACTAGCGGGGGTCAGGGAGACCCAGTACTTC.

J is TRBJ2-1 and V is TRBV6-1; D is unclear. The V end lost 6 bases, the J end lost 5 bases, and 17 bases lay between the germline ends. This CDR3 has 15 residues. Germline assignment: CDR1 MNHNS and CDR2 SASEGT. The CDR3, as DNA: TGTGCCAGCAGCCCTGCCCCCGTACAACACAATGAGCAGTTCTTC. Its translation: CASSPAPVQHNEQFF.

This clonotype was seen at least ten times. This chain connects TRBV30 to TRBJ1-2; 8 positions agree with TRBD1. CDR1 and CDR2 from the germline V gene are GTSNPN and SVGIG (reference sequence). Unmatched junction bases numbered 6, after V lost 6 bases and J lost 9 bases. The CDR3 is 11 amino acids. The CDR3 here is CACTTGGSYTF. CDR3 coding DNA: TGTGCCTGTACCACAGGGGGTAGCTACACCTTC.

This clonotype has only a few counts. The chain carries TRBV6-6 and TRBJ2-3, with D possibly being TRBD1 (5 bases). Germline values: CDR1 MNHNY, CDR2 SVGAGI (reference sequence). V was shortened by 1 base and J by 0 bases, with 8 bases between the two germline ends. This CDR3 is built from 15 residues. The CDR3 DNA follows: TGTGCCAGCAGTTACTTGACAGAGAGCACAGATACGCAGTATTTT. Its protein is CASSYLTESTDTQYF.

The chain joins TRBV7-2 to TRBJ2-7; D unclear. V was trimmed by 2 bases and J by 2 bases, leaving 1 base between them. The CDR3 covers 11 residues. CDR1 is SGHTA and CDR2 is FQGNSA in the germline V gene. Here the CDR3 reads CASSLTYEQYF. The DNA for the CDR3 is TGTGCCAGCAGCTTAACCTACGAGCAGTACTTC.

This chain joins TRBV5-8 and TRBJ1-2; D is unresolved. CDR1 and CDR2 from the germline V gene are SGHTS and YDEGEE. The CDR3 covers 13 residues. The ends were cut back, 7 bases at V and 3 bases at J, with 13 bases in the middle. The CDR3 coding sequence is TGTGCCAGCGGCCTGGCGGGGTACTATGGCTACACCTTC. Translation: CASGLAGYYGYTF.

This clonotype was seen a handful of times. The chain combines TRBV7-2 with TRBJ2-1; 10 nucleotides match TRBD2. The junction had 10 bases not matched to a gene; V was cut back by 5 bases and J by 0 bases. There are 18 residues in the CDR3. The germline V gene has CDR1 SGHTA and CDR2 FQGNSA. In DNA form, the CDR3 reads TGTGCCAGCAGCGGACCGGGACTAGCGACGAGCTCCTACAATGAGCAGTTCTTC. As protein: CASSGPGLATSSYNEQFF.

The sample holds a few counts of this clonotype. The chain recombines TRBV7-9 with TRBJ1-1, with D unresolved. The germline CDR1 and CDR2 sequences are SEHNR and FQNEAQ (reference sequence). With 3 bases removed from V and 5 bases from J, the gap between germline ends came to 13 bases. The CDR3 consists of 14 residues. The CDR3 reads CASSFTWDLTEAFF. The CDR3, as DNA: TGTGCCAGCAGCTTCACATGGGATCTGACTGAAGCTTTCTTT.

This clonotype came up many times. V gene TRBV3-1 combines with J gene TRBJ1-2, with 7 bases identical to TRBD1. The CDR3 has 15 amino acids. Germline V lookup: CDR1 LGHDT, CDR2 YNNKEL (reference sequence). V was pared by 4 bases and J by 0 bases, with 5 bases of the junction left unmatched. CDR3 sequence: CASSPGQASNYGYTF. DNA of the CDR3: TGTGCCAGCAGCCCTGGACAGGCCTCTAACTATGGCTACACCTTC. Complete variable domain (other parts from reference TRBV3-1 and TRBJ1-2): DTAVSQTPKYLVTQMGNDKSIKCEQNLGHDTMYWYKQDSKKFLKIMFSYNNKELIINETVPNRFSPKSPDKAHLNLHINSLELGDSAVYFCASSPGQASNYGYTFGSGTRLTVV.

The J gene is TRBJ2-5, the V gene TRBV4-3, with 10 bases matching TRBD1. Germline V gives CDR1 LGHNA, CDR2 YSLEER. The CDR3 totals 18 residues. Trimming cost V 3 bases and J 1 base; bases outside gene matches: 11. The CDR3 DNA follows: TGCGCCAGCAGCCAGCCACGGGACAGGGGACCAAGCCAAGAGACCCAGTACTTC. The encoded protein is CASSQPRDRGPSQETQYF.

In its sample, this clonotype was seen a few times. The chain combines TRBV20-1 with TRBJ2-3; 7 bases are shared with TRBD2. Germline CDR1 DFQATT, CDR2 SNEGSKA (reference sequence). V dropped 0 bases and J dropped 1; count of bases not matched to a gene: 4. The CDR3 sequence is 15 residues long. As DNA, the CDR3 is TGCAGTGCTAGAGAAGCGGGGAGGGGCACAGATACGCAGTATTTT. It specifies CSAREAGRGTDTQYF.

The V and J genes are TRBV10-2 and TRBJ1-1; D call uncertain. The germline V and J ends were trimmed by 11 bases and 3 bases, with 13 bases remaining between them. CDR3 length equals 12 residues. Germline V gene data show CDR1 as WSHSY and CDR2 as SAAADI. DNA of the CDR3: TGCGCCGCCGCGAGGGAGGACACTGAAGCTTTCTTT. Translation: CAAAREDTEAFF.

Points on this clonotype: With a much larger clone just one base away, this may be a read error. V gene TRBV6-5 combines with J gene TRBJ1-1; no definite D call. This CDR3 is built from 11 residues. V was trimmed by 6 bases and J by 1 base, leaving 3 bases between them. Germline V lookup: CDR1 MNHEY, CDR2 SVGAGI. CDR3 nucleotide sequence: TGTGCCAGCAGCGGGAACACTGAAGCTTTCTTT. Protein sequence: CASSGNTEAFF.

This clonotype has a count of ten or more. The CDR3 reads CASSLISGGAIEQFF. For the CDR3, the DNA is TGTGCCAGCAGCTTGATTAGCGGGGGGGCCATTGAGCAGTTCTTC. The chain links TRBV7-7 to TRBJ2-1; TRBD2 aligns across 11 bases. V lost 3 bases, J lost 9 bases, and 7 bases stayed unmatched. The germline CDR1 and CDR2 sequences are SSHAT and FNYEAQ (reference sequence). The CDR3 spans 15 residues.

This chain uses TRBV25-1 with TRBJ2-7; 7 bases map to TRBD1. This CDR3 has 14 residues. The germline V gene has CDR1 MGHDK and CDR2 SYGVNS. The V segment lost 1 base and the J segment 1 base; nucleotides outside the gene matches: 1. In nucleotides, the CDR3 is TGTGCCAGCAGTGAATTGGGACAGTCCTACGAGCAGTACTTC. Translating it yields CASSELGQSYEQYF.

The chain combines TRBV9 with TRBJ2-7, with 7 bases matching TRBD1. V shed 4 bases, J shed 2 bases, and the junction held 9 bases outside the gene matches. The CDR3 totals 15 residues. Germline V gives CDR1 SGDLS, CDR2 YYNGEE. The CDR3 nucleotides are TGTGCCAGCAGCCTCACGGGACAGCCGGCCTACGAGCAGTACTTC. This encodes CASSLTGQPAYEQYF.

This clonotype was detected a few times. This chain joins TRBV4-3 and TRBJ2-1; D is undetermined. Trimming removed 0 bases from V and 4 bases from J, with 10 bases in between. This CDR3 comprises 15 residues. Germline CDR1 and CDR2: LGHNA and YSLEER. CDR3 in amino acids: CASSQDGVRYNEQFF. DNA of the CDR3: TGCGCCAGCAGCCAAGATGGGGTCCGATACAATGAGCAGTTCTTC.

This clonotype has at least ten counts. CDR3 in amino acids: CASSPGTGPNEQFF. DNA for the CDR3: TGTGCCAGCTCACCAGGGACAGGCCCTAATGAGCAGTTCTTC. This chain uses TRBV18 with TRBJ2-1; 8 nucleotides agree with TRBD1. The CDR3 runs to 14 residues. The V gene end was trimmed by 2 bases and the J gene end by 7 bases; junction bases not matched to a gene: 4. The germline V gene encodes CDR1 KGHSH and CDR2 LQKENI.

J is TRBJ2-1 and V is TRBV18; TRBD2 might be the D (6 bases). CDR3 length: 14 amino acids. Trimming removed 1 base from V and 10 bases from J, with 14 bases in between. CDR1 KGHSH and CDR2 LQKENI come from the germline V gene. The CDR3 region is CASSPQGTLWEQFF. The CDR3, as DNA: TGTGCCAGCTCACCACAAGGGACTCTCTGGGAGCAGTTCTTC.

This clonotype was seen only a few times. The chain joins TRBV4-1 to TRBJ2-3; D is perhaps TRBD2 (6 bases). Between the trimmed V and J ends, which lost 5 bases and 0 bases, there was a span of 12 bases. This CDR3 has 15 residues. CDR1 MGHRA and CDR2 YSYEKL come from the germline V gene. The CDR3 loop is CASSYAGTSTDTQYF. As DNA, the CDR3 is TGCGCCAGCAGCTACGCGGGAACTAGCACAGATACGCAGTATTTT.

The CDR3 loop reads CASSGSGNQPQHF. For the CDR3, the DNA is TGTGCCAGCAGTGGGAGTGGCAATCAGCCCCAGCATTTT. J is TRBJ1-5 and V is TRBV12-3 or TRBV12-4; D is unclear. The CDR3 is 13 residues long. Deletions cut 5 bases from V and 2 bases from J, with 7 bases between.

This clonotype appeared a few times. The genes are TRBV20-1 and TRBJ2-3; D gene unclear. V was shortened by 3 bases and J by 8 bases, with 15 bases between the two germline ends. Germline-derived CDR1 and CDR2 are DFQATT and SNEGSKA (reference sequence). CDR3 length: 13 amino acids. The chain's CDR3 is CSASPRRLGTQYF. CDR3 coding DNA: TGCAGTGCTAGCCCCCGGCGTCTGGGTACGCAGTATTTT.

This clonotype was observed many times. The chain couples TRBV7-2 to TRBJ2-3; 11 nucleotides agree with TRBD2. Germline V gene data show CDR1 as SGHTA and CDR2 as FQGNSA. The CDR3 contains 18 residues. V was clipped by 0 bases and J by 0 bases; unmatched bases: 5. CDR3 residues: CASSLALAGGRSTDTQYF. For the CDR3, the DNA is TGTGCCAGCAGCTTAGCCCTAGCGGGGGGCAGAAGCACAGATACGCAGTATTTT.

V is TRBV29-1 and J is TRBJ2-1; D tentatively fits TRBD1 or TRBD2 (6 bases each). The CDR3 covers 11 residues. V was cut by 6 bases and J by 9 bases, with 12 bases left in between. Germline V CDR1 and CDR2: SQVTM, ANQGSEA. The CDR3 DNA is TGCAGCGTAATCGGGGGCACTGAGCAGTTCTTC. Its protein product is CSVIGGTEQFF.

The genes are TRBV7-9 and TRBJ2-4, with D unresolved. V lost 0 bases to trimming and J lost 4 bases, with 16 bases between them. CDR3 length: 17 amino acids. CDR1 SEHNR and CDR2 FQNEAQ come from the germline V gene (reference sequence). The CDR3 DNA is TGTGCCAGCAGCTTAGCCGTCGTGGGTGCCGGGAAAAACATTCAGTACTTC. It codes for CASSLAVVGAGKNIQYF.

This clonotype was observed at least ten times. The rearrangement joins TRBV3-1 to TRBJ1-2; no clear D. The V end lost 1 base, the J end lost 7 bases, and 13 bases lay between the germline ends. Per germline, CDR1 LGHDT and CDR2 YNNKEL (reference sequence). The length of the CDR3 is 14 residues. CDR3 DNA: TGTGCCAGCAGCCAAGCGGACGGCCGTGGTGGCTACACCTTC. Translation: CASSQADGRGGYTF.